This T cell receptor beta chain derives from a study of control samples from healthy donors and cancer patients. Using immunoSEQ multiplex PCR, the repertoire was profiled, and TCRdb retains in-frame clones only, with some absent. The sample records about 120,000 clones, roughly nine tenths being singletons. V lost 2 bases and J 12 bases, leaving 14 bases between the germline ends. CDR3 length: 13 amino acids. From germline, CDR1 is MNHEY and CDR2 SMNVEV (reference sequence). Specimen: blood. The chain links TRBV27 to TRBJ1-5; TRBD1 might be the D (6 bases). The sequence derives from a man aged 50-60 years in good health. CDR3 in amino acids: CASSLMGAGLQHF. CDR3 bases: TGTGCCAGCAGTTTAATGGGGGCAGGGCTCCAGCATTTT.